The sequence of this T cell receptor beta chain was determined in a study of spatial heterogeneity in lung cancer. Findings of the study overall: Tumor mutation counts were tracked by expanded intratumoral alpha and beta TCR counts.

The germline gives CDR1 MNHNS, CDR2 SASEGT. V gave up 6 bases and J gave up 8 bases, with 14 bases separating them. The CDR3 extends over 13 amino acids. TCRdb reprocessed the 5' RACE reads with MiXCR, giving one entry per CDR3 protein. The table shows some 1,100 distinct CDR3 sequences, with about 24% occurring only once. Time point specified: sample taken at primary tumor resection. Sequencing was performed on whole RNA extracted from tumor and nontumor lung tissue, or from frozen PBMC, and the material was left unsorted. This clonotype was picked up one time. Its cognate antigen is unknown. The rearrangement uses TRBV6-1 and TRBJ2-1; maybe TRBD1 (6 bases). Sequenced here: lung tumor tissue, sampled at surgery. The source is a male donor with early-stage non-small cell lung cancer. CDR3 protein: CASSPDRSHEQFF. CDR3 coding DNA: TGTGCCAGCAGCCCAGACAGGTCCCATGAGCAGTTCTTC.